Presented here are 9 T cell receptor beta chains from one specimen sequenced in a study of CD8 T cells in ankylosing spondylitis (dated by TCRdb to 2017 to 2019). These receptors' antigens are unknown. Summary of the overall study and its limitations: A TCR beta motif of several highly homologous amino acid variants appeared characteristic of blood from ankylosing spondylitis patients.

Library generation was performed with 5' RACE. These reads were obtained on an Illumina HiSeq 2500. TCRdb passed the public sequencing reads through fastp at Q25 and MiXCR, retaining productive beta sequences. Every distinct CDR3 protein forms one entry, paired with its most common genes and DNA. Present in this sample are roughly 700,000 distinct CDR3 sequences, 15% to 20% of which were seen just once. The ten most abundant clones make up about a fifth of the sample. The sample taken for sequencing was blood, either unsorted or a sorted T cell fraction (not recorded which). These receptors originate from a male donor with ankylosing spondylitis.

V gene TRBV6-1 combines with J gene TRBJ1-6, with D tentatively TRBD1 (6 bases). Germline CDR1 reads MNHNS; CDR2 reads SASEGT. The V gene lost 5 bases and the J gene lost 5 bases, with 13 bases spanning the gap. There are 15 residues in the CDR3. DNA of the CDR3: TGTGCCAGCAGTAAGCCGGGGGCAGATAATTCACCCCTCCACTTT. Amino acid sequence: CASSKPGADNSPLHF.

The genes are TRBV12-3 or TRBV12-4 and TRBJ2-1, with a weak D call TRBD1 (5 bases). The CDR3 is made up of 16 amino acids. The V end was cut by 6 bases, the J end by 6 bases, with 21 bases between. CDR3 residues: CASSHPDRIYRNEQFF. The CDR3 region has the DNA TGTGCCAGCAGCCACCCTGACAGAATCTACCGCAATGAGCAGTTCTTC.

This clonotype was detected once. The chain is built from TRBV30 and TRBJ2-3; no reliable D call. V was pared by 3 bases and J by 2 bases, with 12 bases between. Per the germline V gene, CDR1 is GTSNPN and CDR2 is SVGIG (reference sequence). The CDR3 has 14 residues. The CDR3 reads CAWREARPTDTQYF. The CDR3 DNA reads as TGTGCCTGGAGGGAAGCCCGTCCCACAGATACGCAGTATTTT. Supplemented by reference TRBV30 and TRBJ2-3, the full variable domain reads SQTIHQWPATLVQPVGSPLSLECTVEGTSNPNLYWYRQAAGRGLQLLFYSVGIGQISSEVPQNLSASRPQDRQFILSSKKLLLSDSGFYLCAWREARPTDTQYFGPGTRLTVL.

The rearrangement links TRBV29-1 to TRBJ2-1, with D unresolved. The CDR3 extends over 14 amino acids. CDR1 and CDR2 (germline): SQVTM, ANQGSEA. V gave up 7 bases and J gave up 1 base, with 14 bases separating them. CDR3 sequence (DNA): TGCAGCGCCGCCCTCGTAGGATCCTACAATGAGCAGTTCTTC. It yields the protein CSAALVGSYNEQFF.

This clonotype was observed a handful of times. The chain recombines TRBV5-1 with TRBJ1-1; 8 positions match TRBD1. The V segment lost 4 bases and the J segment 1 base; nucleotides outside the gene matches: 9. This CDR3 region has 16 residues. CDR1 and CDR2 (germline): SGHRS, YFSETQ. The CDR3 coding sequence is TGCGCCAGCAGCCTCGGTCGGACAGGGACGAACACTGAAGCTTTCTTT. It codes for CASSLGRTGTNTEAFF.

This clonotype was seen once. The chain employs TRBV3-1 and TRBJ2-2, with D maybe TRBD1 (6 bases). The germline V gene encodes CDR1 LGHDT and CDR2 YNNKEL (reference sequence). With 2 bases removed from V and 4 bases from J, the gap between germline ends came to 17 bases. The CDR3 is made up of 17 amino acids. The CDR3 DNA is TGTGCCAGCAGCCAAAAAGTTGGGACAAAAAGCACCGGGGAGCTGTTTTTT. Translated, it gives CASSQKVGTKSTGELFF.

This clonotype was counted many times. The chain has TRBV12-3 or TRBV12-4 and TRBJ2-1; TRBD1 matches at 9 bases. The CDR3 sequence is 16 residues long. Germline trimming cut 2 bases from V and 9 bases from J; bases unmatched to any gene: 11. The CDR3 nucleotides read TGTGCCAGCAGTTTAATTGGGACAGGGAAGAGACCTGAGCAGTTCTTC. Its translation is CASSLIGTGKRPEQFF.

The chain combines TRBV5-1 with TRBJ2-1; 9 positions agree with TRBD2. The CDR3 is made up of 13 amino acids. In germline, CDR1 is SGHRS, CDR2 YFSETQ. With V trimmed by 4 bases and J by 8 bases, 4 bases remained unmatched. DNA for the CDR3: TGCGCCAGCAGCCTGGGACTAGCTTATGAGCAGTTCTTC. Protein: CASSLGLAYEQFF. Complete variable domain (other parts from reference TRBV5-1 and TRBJ2-1): KAGVTQTPRYLIKTRGQQVTLSCSPISGHRSVSWYQQTPGQGLQFLFEYFSETQRNKGNFPGRFSGRQFSNSRSEMNVSTLELGDSALYLCASSLGLAYEQFFGPGTRLTVL.

The chain recombines TRBV18 with TRBJ2-7; no firm D call. CDR3 size: 15 residues. CDR1 KGHSH and CDR2 LQKENI come from the germline V gene. Trimming shortened V by 3 bases and J by 3 bases, and 15 bases separated the two germline ends. CDR3: CASSPTDGRVYEQYF. The CDR3 region has the DNA TGTGCCAGCTCACCCACCGATGGACGGGTCTACGAGCAGTACTTC.